The clone carrying this T cell receptor (beta chain) was picked up a small number of times. No antigen is known for it. This CDR3 has 12 residues. The ends were cut back, 3 bases at V and 11 bases at J, with 12 bases in the middle. Germline V CDR1 and CDR2: SGHRS, YFSETQ. This sample stems from a study of cytotoxic CD8 clonotypes in ibrutinib-treated CLL. About the study: Following treatment for a median about 13 months, range 6 to 36, response samples were then taken. Study-wide findings and caveats: Clonality increased with ibrutinib response but returned toward baseline at progression.

Sequencing sought depths of 1 in 200,000 to 1 in 1 million T cells. Profiling relied on immunoSEQ multiplex PCR, and the TCRdb table lists in-frame clones only, not all of them. The sample holds around 250,000 clones, 70% seen once. The receptor was isolated from a human donor with chronic lymphocytic leukemia. The J gene is TRBJ2-1, the V gene TRBV5-1; no definite D call. The specimen comprised PBMCs, sampled after 24 months of ibrutinib treatment. Here the CDR3 DNA reads TGCGCCAGCAGCTCGGACGAGCAGAAGCAGTTCTTC. Encoded protein: CASSSDEQKQFF.